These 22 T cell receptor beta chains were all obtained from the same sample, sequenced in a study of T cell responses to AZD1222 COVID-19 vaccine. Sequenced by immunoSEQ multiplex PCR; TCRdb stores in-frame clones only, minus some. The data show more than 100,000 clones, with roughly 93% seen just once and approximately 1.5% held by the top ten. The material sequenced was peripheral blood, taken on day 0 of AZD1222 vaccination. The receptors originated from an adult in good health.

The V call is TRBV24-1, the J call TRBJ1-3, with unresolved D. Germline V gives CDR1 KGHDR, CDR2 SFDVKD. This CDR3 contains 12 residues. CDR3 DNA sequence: TGTGCTGCCGCTGGTTCTGGAAACACCATATATTTT. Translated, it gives CAAAGSGNTIYF.

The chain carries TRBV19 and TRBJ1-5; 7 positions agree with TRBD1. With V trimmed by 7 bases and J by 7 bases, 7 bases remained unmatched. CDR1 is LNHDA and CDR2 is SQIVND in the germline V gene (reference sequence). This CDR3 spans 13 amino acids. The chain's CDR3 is CASNLDRDQPQHF. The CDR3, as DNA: TGTGCCAGTAACCTTGACAGGGACCAGCCCCAGCATTTT. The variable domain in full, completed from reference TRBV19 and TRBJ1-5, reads DGGITQSPKYLFRKEGQNVTLSCEQNLNHDAMYWYRQDPGQGLRLIYYSQIVNDFQKGDIAEGYSVSREKKESFPLTVTSAQKNPTAFYLCASNLDRDQPQHFGDGTRLSIL.

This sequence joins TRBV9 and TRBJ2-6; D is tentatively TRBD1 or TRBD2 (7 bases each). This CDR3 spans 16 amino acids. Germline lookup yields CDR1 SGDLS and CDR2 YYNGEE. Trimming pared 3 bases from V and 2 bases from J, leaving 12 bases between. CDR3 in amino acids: CASSAQGGTGANVLTF. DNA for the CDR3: TGTGCCAGCAGCGCCCAGGGGGGGACTGGGGCCAACGTCCTGACTTTC.

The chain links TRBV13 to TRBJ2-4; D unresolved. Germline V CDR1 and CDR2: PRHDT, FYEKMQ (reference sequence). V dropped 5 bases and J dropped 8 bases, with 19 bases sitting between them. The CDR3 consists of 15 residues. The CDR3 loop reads CASSAVERQRDIQYF. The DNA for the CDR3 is TGTGCCAGCAGCGCGGTGGAAAGACAACGGGACATTCAGTACTTC.

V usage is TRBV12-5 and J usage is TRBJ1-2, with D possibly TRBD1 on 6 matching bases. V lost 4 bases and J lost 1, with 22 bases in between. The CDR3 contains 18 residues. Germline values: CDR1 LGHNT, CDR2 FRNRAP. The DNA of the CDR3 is TGTGCTAGTGGTTCGAGGGGCAGGGGCCCCTTCATTAACTATGGCTACACCTTC. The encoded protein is CASGSRGRGPFINYGYTF. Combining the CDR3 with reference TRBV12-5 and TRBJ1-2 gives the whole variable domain DARVTQTPRHKVTEMGQEVTMRCQPILGHNTVFWYRQTMMQGLELLAYFRNRAPLDDSGMPKDRFSAEMPDATLATLKIQPSEPRDSAVYFCASGSRGRGPFINYGYTFGSGTRLTVV.

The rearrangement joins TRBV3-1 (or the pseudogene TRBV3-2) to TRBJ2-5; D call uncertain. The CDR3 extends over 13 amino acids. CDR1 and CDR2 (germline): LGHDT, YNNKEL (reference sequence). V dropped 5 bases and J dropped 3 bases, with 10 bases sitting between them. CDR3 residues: CASSRGREETQYF. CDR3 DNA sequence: TGTGCCAGCAGCAGAGGACGGGAAGAGACCCAGTACTTC.

The CDR3 spells CASSLVGLENEQFF. The CDR3 region has the DNA TGTGCCAGCAGCTTAGTGGGACTAGAAAATGAGCAGTTCTTC. V usage is TRBV5-6 and J usage is TRBJ2-1, with TRBD2 matching over 8 bases. J gave up 7 bases and V 2 bases, and 5 bases lay outside the gene matches. This CDR3 comprises 14 residues. CDR1 and CDR2 from the germline V gene are SGHDT and YYEEEE.

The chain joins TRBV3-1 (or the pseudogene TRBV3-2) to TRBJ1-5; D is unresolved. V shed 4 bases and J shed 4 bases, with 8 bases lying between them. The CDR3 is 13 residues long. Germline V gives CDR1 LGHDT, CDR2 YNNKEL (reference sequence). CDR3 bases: TGTGCCAGCAGCCCTGACTTAAATCAGCCCCAGCATTTT. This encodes CASSPDLNQPQHF.

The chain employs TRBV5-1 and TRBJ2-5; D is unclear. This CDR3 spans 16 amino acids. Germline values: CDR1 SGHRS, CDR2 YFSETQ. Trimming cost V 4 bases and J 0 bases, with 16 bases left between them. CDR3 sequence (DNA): TGCGCCAGCAGCCTTGGTGGCGACATGTACCAAGAGACCCAGTACTTC. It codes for CASSLGGDMYQETQYF.

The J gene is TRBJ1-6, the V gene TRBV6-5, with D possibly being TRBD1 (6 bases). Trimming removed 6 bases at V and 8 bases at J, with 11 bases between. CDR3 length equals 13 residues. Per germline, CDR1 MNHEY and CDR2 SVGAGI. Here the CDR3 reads CASSNRDYSPLHF. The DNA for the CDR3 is TGTGCCAGCAGCAACAGGGATTATTCACCCCTCCACTTT.

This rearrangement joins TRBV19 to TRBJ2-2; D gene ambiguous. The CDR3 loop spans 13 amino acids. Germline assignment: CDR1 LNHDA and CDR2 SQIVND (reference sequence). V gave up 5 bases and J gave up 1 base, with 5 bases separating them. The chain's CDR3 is CASSVGNTGELFF. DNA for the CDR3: TGTGCCAGTAGTGTGGGGAACACCGGGGAGCTGTTTTTT.

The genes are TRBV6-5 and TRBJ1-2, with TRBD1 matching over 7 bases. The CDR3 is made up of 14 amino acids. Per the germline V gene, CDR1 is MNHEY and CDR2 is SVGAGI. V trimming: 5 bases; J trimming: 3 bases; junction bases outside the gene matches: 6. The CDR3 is CASSKWTGDYGYTF. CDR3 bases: TGTGCCAGCAGTAAGTGGACAGGAGACTATGGCTACACCTTC.

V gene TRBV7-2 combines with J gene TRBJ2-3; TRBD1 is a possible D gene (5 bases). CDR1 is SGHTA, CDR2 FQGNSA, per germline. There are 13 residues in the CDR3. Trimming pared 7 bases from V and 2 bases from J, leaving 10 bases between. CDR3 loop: CASMARVTDTQYF. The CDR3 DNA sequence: TGTGCCAGCATGGCCAGGGTCACAGATACGCAGTATTTT. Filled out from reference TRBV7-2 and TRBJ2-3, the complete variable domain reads GAGVSQSPSNKVTEKGKDVELRCDPISGHTALYWYRQSLGQGLEFLIYFQGNSAPDKSGLPSDRFSAERTGGSVSTLTIQRTQQEDSAVYLCASMARVTDTQYFGPGTRLTVL.

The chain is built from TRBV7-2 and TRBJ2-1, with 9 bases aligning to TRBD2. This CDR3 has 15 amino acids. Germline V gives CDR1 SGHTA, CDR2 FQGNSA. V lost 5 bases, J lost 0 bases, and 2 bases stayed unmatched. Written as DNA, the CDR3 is TGTGCCAGCAGCACGCGGGGGGGCTCCTACAATGAGCAGTTCTTC. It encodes CASSTRGGSYNEQFF.

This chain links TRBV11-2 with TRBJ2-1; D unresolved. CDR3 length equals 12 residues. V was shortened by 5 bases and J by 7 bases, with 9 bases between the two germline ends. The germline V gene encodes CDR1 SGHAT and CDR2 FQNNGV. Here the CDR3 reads CASSPRSNEQFF. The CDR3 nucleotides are TGTGCCAGCAGCCCCCGGTCTAATGAGCAGTTCTTC.

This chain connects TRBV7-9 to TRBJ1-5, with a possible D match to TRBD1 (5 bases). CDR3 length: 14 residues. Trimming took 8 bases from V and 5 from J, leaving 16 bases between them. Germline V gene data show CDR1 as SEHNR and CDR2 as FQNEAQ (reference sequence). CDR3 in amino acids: CASARAAGDQPQHF. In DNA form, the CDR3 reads TGTGCCAGCGCCAGGGCGGCTGGGGATCAGCCCCAGCATTTT.

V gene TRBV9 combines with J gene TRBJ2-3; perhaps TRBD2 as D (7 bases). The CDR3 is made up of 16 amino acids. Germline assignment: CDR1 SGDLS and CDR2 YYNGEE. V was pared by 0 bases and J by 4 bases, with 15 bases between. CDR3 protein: CASSVDGQGRADTQYF. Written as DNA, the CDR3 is TGTGCCAGCAGCGTAGATGGTCAGGGGAGGGCAGATACGCAGTATTTT.

CDR3 sequence: CASSPTSGGSWELFF. CDR3 sequence (DNA): TGCGCCAGCAGCCCCACTAGCGGGGGTTCCTGGGAGCTGTTTTTT. The genes are TRBV10-1 and TRBJ2-2; 11 positions match TRBD2. Germline CDR1 and CDR2: WNHNN and SYGVQD (reference sequence). V shed 6 bases, J shed 9 bases, and the junction held 9 bases outside the gene matches. This CDR3 region has 15 residues.

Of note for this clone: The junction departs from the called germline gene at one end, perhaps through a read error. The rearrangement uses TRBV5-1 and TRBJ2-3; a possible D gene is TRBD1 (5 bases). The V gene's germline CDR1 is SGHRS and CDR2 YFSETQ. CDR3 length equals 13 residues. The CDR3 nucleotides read TGCGCCAGCCGCTTGACAGTTACAGATACGCAGTATTTT. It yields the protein CASRLTVTDTQYF.

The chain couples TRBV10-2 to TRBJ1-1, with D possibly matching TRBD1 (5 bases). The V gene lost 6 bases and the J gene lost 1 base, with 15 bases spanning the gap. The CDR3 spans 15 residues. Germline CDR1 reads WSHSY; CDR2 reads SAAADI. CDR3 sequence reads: CASRGEQAANTEAFF. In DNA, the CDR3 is TGCGCCAGCAGGGGAGAACAGGCGGCGAACACTGAAGCTTTCTTT.

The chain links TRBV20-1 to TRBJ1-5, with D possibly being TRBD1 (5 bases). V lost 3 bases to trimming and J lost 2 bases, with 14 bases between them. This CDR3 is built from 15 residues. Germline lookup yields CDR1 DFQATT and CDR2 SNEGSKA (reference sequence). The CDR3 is CSASRRQGGNQPQHF. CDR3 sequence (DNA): TGCAGTGCTAGTAGGAGGCAGGGAGGCAATCAGCCCCAGCATTTT.

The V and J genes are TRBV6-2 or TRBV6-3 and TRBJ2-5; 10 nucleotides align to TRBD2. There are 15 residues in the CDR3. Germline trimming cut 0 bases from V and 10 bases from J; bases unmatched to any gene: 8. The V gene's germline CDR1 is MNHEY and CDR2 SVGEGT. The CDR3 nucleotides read TGTGCCAGCAGTTACTCTCTAGCGGGGGTAGCGATCCAGTACTTC. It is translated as CASSYSLAGVAIQYF.